This passage covers 8 T cell receptor beta chains from one sample sequenced in a study of Ad26.COV2.S vaccination and SARS-CoV-2 variants listed by TCRdb under 2021. This specimen's treatment or condition label, interpreted: some 20 received Ad26.COV2.S at low or high dose, single or two shots; several received placebo; per-sample allocation not given. For vaccine and placebo recipients, the sequenced repertoires came from samples collected on day 63 after the first injection. Library creation used the immunoSEQ multiplex PCR assay. TCRdb took this table from immuneACCESS and kept in-frame rearrangements with V and J called. Such tables lack part of the clones; where checked against another copy, unresolved V genes explain under half of the gap, and the rest is unexplained. The sample table lists a few hundred thousand clones, approximately 83% of them with a count of one. The ten top clones hold about 7.4% of the sample.

Specimen: peripheral blood, collected in a trial of Ad26.COV2.S vaccine versus placebo. These receptors all stem from a person between 18 and 65 years old who received the Ad26.COV2.S COVID-19 vaccine or a placebo.

In DNA, the CDR3 is TGTGCCAGCAGCGTCCAGCCGGCTGGAAACACCATATATTTT. This translates into CASSVQPAGNTIYF. The rearrangement joins TRBV9 to TRBJ1-3; D gene unclear. Per the germline V gene, CDR1 is SGDLS and CDR2 is YYNGEE. The CDR3 extends over 14 amino acids. V gave up 2 bases and J gave up 2 bases, with 8 bases separating them.

The chain is built from TRBV5-6 and TRBJ2-7; D tentatively fits TRBD1 or TRBD2 (5 bases each). Germline CDR1 reads SGHDT; CDR2 reads YYEEEE. The CDR3 has 14 residues. V lost 1 base to trimming and J lost 3 bases, with 11 bases between them. DNA for the CDR3: TGTGCCAGCAGCTTGTTAGGGACCGTCTACGAGCAGTACTTC. It codes for CASSLLGTVYEQYF.

The V gene is TRBV10-3, the J gene TRBJ2-7; tentatively, D is TRBD1 (6 bases). Germline V lookup: CDR1 ENHRY, CDR2 SYGVKD. V shed 2 bases and J shed 4 bases, with 21 bases lying between them. The CDR3 has 17 residues. The CDR3 here is CAISEVDSPQGSYEQYF. The CDR3 nucleotides are TGTGCCATCAGTGAGGTGGACAGCCCCCAGGGGAGTTACGAGCAGTACTTC.

The chain is built from TRBV6-4 and TRBJ2-2, with D maybe TRBD2 (5 bases). CDR1 is MRHNA, CDR2 SNTAGT, per germline. This CDR3 region has 14 residues. Trimming took 4 bases from V and 1 from J, leaving 7 bases between them. The DNA for the CDR3 is TGTGCCAGCAGTGTCCGGGGGAACACCGGGGAGCTGTTTTTT. It encodes CASSVRGNTGELFF.

The rearrangement uses TRBV6-5 and TRBJ1-6; a weak D match, TRBD1 (5 bases). The V and J ends lost 8 bases and 2 bases respectively, with 13 bases between them. CDR1 MNHEY and CDR2 SVGAGI come from the germline V gene. This CDR3 comprises 15 residues. CDR3 sequence reads: CASRGQGPYNSPLHF. The CDR3 nucleotides read TGTGCCAGCCGAGGGCAGGGACCCTATAATTCACCCCTCCACTTT.

This chain joins TRBV4-3 and TRBJ2-6, with no clear D. Germline-derived CDR1 and CDR2 are LGHNA and YSLEER. The CDR3 sequence is 18 residues long. V was pared by 1 base and J by 0 bases, with 13 bases between. DNA for the CDR3: TGCGCCAGCAGCCAAGCGTCGTACAGACTCTCTGGGGCCAACGTCCTGACTTTC. Its protein is CASSQASYRLSGANVLTF.

This clone was found once. V is TRBV14 and J is TRBJ2-1; D is perhaps TRBD1 (5 bases). V shed 4 bases and J shed 10 bases, with 11 bases lying between them. The CDR3 is made up of 12 amino acids. The germline gives CDR1 SGHDN, CDR2 FVKESK. The CDR3 loop reads CASSRGQGEQFF. The CDR3 bases are TGTGCCAGCAGCCGGGGTCAGGGAGAGCAGTTCTTC.

The chain couples TRBV19 to TRBJ2-7, with D uncertain. V was clipped by 7 bases and J by 0 bases, with 13 bases between them. The CDR3 extends over 14 amino acids. Germline CDR1 is LNHDA and CDR2 is SQIVND (reference sequence). The CDR3 protein is CASTWTVSSYEQYF. The DNA of the CDR3 is TGTGCCAGTACCTGGACCGTGAGCTCCTACGAGCAGTACTTC.